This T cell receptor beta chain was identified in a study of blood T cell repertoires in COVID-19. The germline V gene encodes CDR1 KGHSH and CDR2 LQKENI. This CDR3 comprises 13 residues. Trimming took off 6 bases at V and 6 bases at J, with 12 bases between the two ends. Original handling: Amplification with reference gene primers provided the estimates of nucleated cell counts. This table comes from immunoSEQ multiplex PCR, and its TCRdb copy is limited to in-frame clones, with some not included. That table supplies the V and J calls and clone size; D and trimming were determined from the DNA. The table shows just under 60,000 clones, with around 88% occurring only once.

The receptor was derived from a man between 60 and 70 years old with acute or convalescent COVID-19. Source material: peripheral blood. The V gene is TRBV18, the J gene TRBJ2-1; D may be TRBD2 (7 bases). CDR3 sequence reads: CASSLGGANEQFF. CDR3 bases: TGTGCCAGCTCGCTGGGGGGGGCCAATGAGCAGTTCTTC.